These 16 T cell receptor beta chains share one sample of origin, sequenced in a study of T cells expressing NK-cell markers. From its re-call of the 5' RACE reads, TCRdb lists each CDR3 protein once, without DNA. The table for this sample gives roughly 450,000 distinct CDR3 sequences. Sequenced input: blood T cells: a sorted CD56 or NKG2C T cell subset, CD4+ or CD8+ T cells, or bulk PBMC T cells (not recorded which). Source of these receptors: a woman in her fifties or sixties in good health.

V and J are TRBV20-1 and TRBJ2-1; TCRdb's D call, TRBD1, is unchecked because there is no DNA. Germline assignment: CDR1 DFQATT and CDR2 SNEGSKA (reference sequence). The CDR3 runs 13 residues. The CDR3 reads CSAKVKYRSEQFF.

The chain couples TRBV3-1 to TRBJ2-2. In germline, CDR1 is LGHDT, CDR2 YNNKEL (reference sequence). The CDR3 covers 14 residues. The CDR3 sequence is CASSQVRIAGELFF.

This chain joins TRBV13 and TRBJ2-3. CDR1 PRHDT and CDR2 FYEKMQ come from the germline V gene (reference sequence). This CDR3 region has 15 residues. The CDR3 sequence is CASSKPWSSTDTQYF.

The V and J genes are TRBV9 and TRBJ2-2; without DNA, the TCRdb call of TRBD1 cannot be checked. In germline, CDR1 is SGDLS, CDR2 YYNGEE. The CDR3 is 16 amino acids. This CDR3 reads CASSVVAGGAFGELFF. Full variable domain (remainder filled in from reference TRBV9 and TRBJ2-2): DSGVTQTPKHLITATGQRVTLRCSPRSGDLSVYWYQQSLDQGLQFLIQYYNGEERAKGNILERFSAQQFPDLHSELNLSSLELGDSALYFCASSVVAGGAFGELFFGEGSRLTVL.

The CDR3: CASSRGQGNVQPQHF. V is TRBV12-3 or TRBV12-4 and J is TRBJ1-5. The CDR3 totals 15 residues.

The chain uses TRBV4-1 and TRBJ2-1; as DNA is missing, the TRBD2 call by TCRdb cannot be tested. Germline V CDR1 and CDR2: MGHRA, YSYEKL. This CDR3 has 18 amino acids. CDR3 sequence: CASSQARGRAPSYNEQFF.

This sequence joins TRBV25-1 and TRBJ1-2; the TRBD1 assignment by TCRdb is unverifiable without DNA. This CDR3 region has 12 residues. Germline V gives CDR1 MGHDK, CDR2 SYGVNS. CDR3 amino acids: CASSLRGDGYTF.

CDR3 amino acids: CASSSRLAGTYEQYF. The V gene is TRBV12-3 or TRBV12-4, the J gene TRBJ2-7; TCRdb proposes TRBD2, but this gene call is untestable without DNA. The CDR3 length is 15 residues.

This rearrangement joins TRBV3-1 to TRBJ2-5; the TCRdb call, TRBD2, lacks DNA for checking. Germline loops: CDR1 LGHDT, CDR2 YNNKEL (reference sequence). The CDR3 is 17 amino acids. CDR3 sequence: CASRPPRTSGRRETQYF.

The V gene is TRBV7-9, the J gene TRBJ1-1. The V gene's germline CDR1 is SEHNR and CDR2 FQNEAQ (reference sequence). The CDR3 has 18 amino acids. The CDR3 reads CASSLGSLRVAVRGEAFF.

The chain recombines TRBV6-1 with TRBJ1-2; TCRdb's assignment of TRBD1 cannot be checked, as there is no DNA. There are 14 residues in the CDR3. Germline CDR1 reads MNHNS; CDR2 reads SASEGT. This chain's CDR3 is CASRPGQTNYGYTF.

The chain recombines TRBV18 with TRBJ1-4; no DNA is available, so the TRBD1 call from TCRdb remains unchecked. This CDR3 contains 15 residues. Germline values: CDR1 KGHSH, CDR2 LQKENI. This CDR3 is CASSPTTGPNEKLFF.

V gene TRBV7-8 combines with J gene TRBJ2-3; the TCRdb call, TRBD2, lacks DNA for checking. CDR3 length: 19 amino acids. Germline CDR1 and CDR2: SGHVS and FQNEAQ. The CDR3 here is CASSRHPPTSGRRTDTQYF.

This chain joins TRBV4-1 and TRBJ1-2; with no DNA, the TCRdb D assignment of TRBD1 cannot be verified. This CDR3 is built from 16 residues. The germline V gene has CDR1 MGHRA and CDR2 YSYEKL. The CDR3 is CASSQGWAREEGGYTF.

The chain links TRBV5-1 to TRBJ2-1. This CDR3 comprises 14 residues. The germline V gene has CDR1 SGHRS and CDR2 YFSETQ. The CDR3: CASSLASIVDEQFF.

V usage is TRBV27 and J usage is TRBJ1-5. This CDR3 spans 14 amino acids. CDR1 and CDR2 from the germline V gene are MNHEY and SMNVEV (reference sequence). The CDR3 here is CASSSPMSNQPQHF.